Listed below are T cell receptor beta chains from one sample, sequenced in a study of long-term antiretroviral therapy in people with HIV. TCRdb's table, derived via immunoSEQ multiplex PCR, lists solely in-frame clones and lacks some. The table lists fewer than 30,000 clones, approximately 83% of them singletons, with around 6% in the top ten. Sample: unsorted PBMCs, taken 0.7 years before starting antiretroviral therapy. The receptors here all came from a man aged 25-45 years with HIV. Each CDR3 is given with its conserved first and last residue. Fields, in order: D gene, J gene, V gene, clone size, CDR3 DNA, CDR3 protein. The D gene is left open where the match is weak. Clone size is stated in some rows and not others, as once, few, many or a class when expanded.

d_gene: NA; j_gene: TRBJ2-7; v_gene: TRBV2; abundance: NA; CDR3nt: TGTGCCAGCAGTGGCCGGGGCCCCTACGAGCAGTACTTC; CDR3aa: CASSGRGPYEQYF
d_gene: NA; j_gene: TRBJ2-5; v_gene: TRBV2; abundance: NA; CDR3nt: TGTGCCAGCATACCCGATGGGGAAGAGACCCAGTACTTC; CDR3aa: CASIPDGEETQYF
d_gene: NA; j_gene: TRBJ2-1; v_gene: TRBV14; abundance: NA; CDR3nt: TGTGCCAGCAGCCAAGAACAGGTTTCCAATGAGCAGTTCTTC; CDR3aa: CASSQEQVSNEQFF
d_gene: TRBD2; j_gene: TRBJ2-6; v_gene: TRBV19; abundance: NA; CDR3nt: TGTGCCAGTAACACTCAGCGACTAGCCGGTGGGGCCAACGTCCTGACTTTC; CDR3aa: CASNTQRLAGGANVLTF
d_gene: NA; j_gene: TRBJ1-3; v_gene: TRBV6-5; abundance: NA; CDR3nt: TGTGCCAGCAGTCCGGTAGGCCTTGGGAACACCATATATTTT; CDR3aa: CASSPVGLGNTIYF
d_gene: TRBD2; j_gene: TRBJ2-1; v_gene: TRBV6-8; abundance: NA; CDR3nt: TGTGCCAGCAGCCCCCCTCATTGGACTAGCGGGGGCCCAACCTACAATGAGCAGTTCTTC; CDR3aa: CASSPPHWTSGGPTYNEQFF
d_gene: NA; j_gene: TRBJ1-6; v_gene: TRBV6-1; abundance: NA; CDR3nt: TGTGCCAGCAGCCCACGGGGGCGTGGTTCACCCCTCCACTTT; CDR3aa: CASSPRGRGSPLHF
d_gene: NA; j_gene: TRBJ2-5; v_gene: TRBV28; abundance: NA; CDR3nt: TGTGCCAGCAGTCGGGAGACCCAGTACTTC; CDR3aa: CASSRETQYF
d_gene: NA; j_gene: TRBJ2-1; v_gene: TRBV7-7; abundance: NA; CDR3nt: TGTGCCAGCAGCTTAGGCAGGTCCTACAATGAGCAGTTCTTC; CDR3aa: CASSLGRSYNEQFF
d_gene: NA; j_gene: TRBJ2-2; v_gene: TRBV7-2; abundance: NA; CDR3nt: TGTGCCAGCAGCTTACTAGTCTCCACCGGGGAGCTGTTTTTT; CDR3aa: CASSLLVSTGELFF
d_gene: NA; j_gene: TRBJ1-5; v_gene: TRBV7-8; abundance: NA; CDR3nt: TGTGCCAGCAGCTCTCCGGGTAGGAATCAGCCCCAGCATTTT; CDR3aa: CASSSPGRNQPQHF
d_gene: TRBD1; j_gene: TRBJ1-3; v_gene: TRBV18; abundance: NA; CDR3nt: TGTGCCAGCTCACCCCGGGACAGCTCTGGAAACACCATATATTTT; CDR3aa: CASSPRDSSGNTIYF
d_gene: TRBD1; j_gene: TRBJ1-3; v_gene: TRBV2; abundance: NA; CDR3nt: TGTGCCAGCAGAGTAACAGGGGTCTCTGGAAACACCATATATTTT; CDR3aa: CASRVTGVSGNTIYF
d_gene: TRBD1; j_gene: TRBJ2-1; v_gene: TRBV11-3; abundance: NA; CDR3nt: TGTGCCAGCAGCACCGGACAGGGGGCTCTCTATGAGCAGTTCTTC; CDR3aa: CASSTGQGALYEQFF
d_gene: TRBD2; j_gene: TRBJ2-7; v_gene: TRBV11-3; abundance: NA; CDR3nt: TGTGCCAGCAGCCCCGGGGGGACTTCCCACGAGCAGTACTTC; CDR3aa: CASSPGGTSHEQYF
d_gene: NA; j_gene: TRBJ2-1; v_gene: TRBV5-4; abundance: NA; CDR3nt: TGTGCCAGCAGAGGGGGGTCGGGAGTGTACAATGAGCAGTTCTTC; CDR3aa: CASRGGSGVYNEQFF
d_gene: TRBD1; j_gene: TRBJ2-7; v_gene: TRBV7-3; abundance: NA; CDR3nt: TGTGCCAGCAGTTCCGGGACAGACTCCTACGAGCAGTACTTC; CDR3aa: CASSSGTDSYEQYF
d_gene: TRBD1; j_gene: TRBJ2-7; v_gene: TRBV10-3; abundance: NA; CDR3nt: TGTGCCGCAAGGGGGGGGACAGGGGACTCCTACGAGCAGTACTTC; CDR3aa: CAARGGTGDSYEQYF
d_gene: NA; j_gene: TRBJ1-6; v_gene: TRBV9; abundance: few; CDR3nt: TGTGCCAGCAGCGTAGACTGGACAGCCAATTCACCCCTCCACTTT; CDR3aa: CASSVDWTANSPLHF
d_gene: NA; j_gene: TRBJ1-2; v_gene: TRBV5-4; abundance: once; CDR3nt: TGTGCCAGCAGCTTGGCTCTTTCCCTCTCGGACTATGGCTACACCTTC; CDR3aa: CASSLALSLSDYGYTF
d_gene: TRBD1; j_gene: TRBJ1-5; v_gene: TRBV7-2; abundance: NA; CDR3nt: TGTGCCAGCAGCCCCTGGGGACAGGTAGCGAATCAGCCCCAGCATTTT; CDR3aa: CASSPWGQVANQPQHF
d_gene: NA; j_gene: TRBJ1-5; v_gene: TRBV10-3; abundance: NA; CDR3nt: TGTGCCATCAGTGAGTCAGGGCAGAGCAATCAGCCCCAGCATTTT; CDR3aa: CAISESGQSNQPQHF
d_gene: NA; j_gene: TRBJ2-1; v_gene: TRBV6-6; abundance: NA; CDR3nt: TGTGCCAGCAGTTACTCACTATCCTATGAGCAGTTCTTC; CDR3aa: CASSYSLSYEQFF
d_gene: TRBD2; j_gene: TRBJ2-7; v_gene: TRBV10-3; abundance: NA; CDR3nt: TGTGCCATCGCATCCGGGACTAGCGAGGGCGGGTACGAGCAGTACTTC; CDR3aa: CAIASGTSEGGYEQYF
d_gene: NA; j_gene: TRBJ1-4; v_gene: TRBV29-1; abundance: NA; CDR3nt: TGCAGCGTTTGGGAAGCGGAGGAAAAACTGTTTTTT; CDR3aa: CSVWEAEEKLFF
d_gene: TRBD1; j_gene: TRBJ2-7; v_gene: TRBV19; abundance: NA; CDR3nt: TGTGCCAGTAGCTGGACAGGGGCCTACGAGCAGTACTTC; CDR3aa: CASSWTGAYEQYF
d_gene: TRBD1; j_gene: TRBJ2-7; v_gene: TRBV5-4; abundance: once; CDR3nt: TGTGCCAGCAGCCTACGGACAGGGCGATCCTACGAGCAGTACTTC; CDR3aa: CASSLRTGRSYEQYF
d_gene: NA; j_gene: TRBJ1-6; v_gene: TRBV19; abundance: NA; CDR3nt: TGTGCCAGTAGTATAGCCTCGGGGAGCTCCTATAATTCACCCCTCCACTTT; CDR3aa: CASSIASGSSYNSPLHF
d_gene: TRBD1; j_gene: TRBJ2-5; v_gene: TRBV5-1; abundance: NA; CDR3nt: TGCGCCAGCAGCCCGACAGGGGGCCAAGAGACCCAGTACTTC; CDR3aa: CASSPTGGQETQYF
d_gene: NA; j_gene: TRBJ2-7; v_gene: TRBV28; abundance: NA; CDR3nt: TGTGCCAGTAAGTCGGGCCCCTACGAGCAGTACTTC; CDR3aa: CASKSGPYEQYF
d_gene: NA; j_gene: TRBJ2-3; v_gene: TRBV29-1; abundance: NA; CDR3nt: TGCAGCTTTGGACAACCAAACACAGATACGCAGTATTTT; CDR3aa: CSFGQPNTDTQYF
d_gene: NA; j_gene: TRBJ1-5; v_gene: TRBV25-1; abundance: NA; CDR3nt: TGTGCCAGCAGTCGCGACGGACTGGGCAATCAGCCCCAGCATTTT; CDR3aa: CASSRDGLGNQPQHF
d_gene: TRBD1; j_gene: TRBJ2-7; v_gene: TRBV5-6; abundance: NA; CDR3nt: TGTGCCAGCAGCTTGGCGGGACAGGGGATATACGAGCAGTACTTC; CDR3aa: CASSLAGQGIYEQYF
d_gene: NA; j_gene: TRBJ2-5; v_gene: TRBV18; abundance: NA; CDR3nt: TGTGCCAGCTCTACCGGGGGAGAGACCCAGTACTTC; CDR3aa: CASSTGGETQYF
d_gene: TRBD2; j_gene: TRBJ2-5; v_gene: TRBV7-6; abundance: NA; CDR3nt: TGTGCCAGCAGCATTAGCGGGGGGGCGAGAGAGACCCAGTACTTC; CDR3aa: CASSISGGARETQYF